One and the same sample provided the 5 T cell receptor beta chains below, sequenced in a study of a mutant IDH1 vaccine in newly diagnosed glioma. These TCRs are of unknown antigen specificity. This table comes from immunoSEQ multiplex PCR, and its TCRdb copy is limited to in-frame clones, with some not included. The profile shows around 50,000 clones, less than 85% of them singletons. Sample time point: week 47, end of study. What each vaccine dose contained was 300 ug of mutant IDH1 20-mer peptide, accompanied by topical imiquimod. The specimen comprised PBMCs, sampled from a glioma patient whose treatment included an IDH1 peptide vaccine. The receptors here all came from a woman under 40 with glioma. Some clones in this sample may be carry-over from other donors' samples.

The V call is TRBV29-1, the J call TRBJ2-5, with a weak D call TRBD1 (6 bases). The CDR3 runs 13 residues. V was shortened by 4 bases and J by 0 bases, with 9 bases between the two germline ends. From germline, CDR1 is SQVTM and CDR2 ANQGSEA. As DNA, the CDR3 is TGCAGCGTTGGCGGACAGAACCAAGAGACCCAGTACTTC. It encodes CSVGGQNQETQYF.

V gene TRBV4-1 combines with J gene TRBJ2-3, with D perhaps TRBD2 (6 bases). CDR3 length: 13 amino acids. CDR1 and CDR2 from the germline V gene are MGHRA and YSYEKL. The V end was cut by 1 base, the J end by 5 bases, with 7 bases between. This CDR3 is CASSQGSGDTQYF. CDR3 nucleotides: TGCGCCAGCAGCCAAGGTAGCGGAGATACGCAGTATTTT.

This chain links TRBV13 with TRBJ2-7; 8 bases fit TRBD1. V was pared by 4 bases and J by 3 bases, with 8 bases of the junction left unmatched. CDR1 PRHDT and CDR2 FYEKMQ come from the germline V gene (reference sequence). The CDR3 length is 15 residues. CDR3 in DNA: TGTGCCAGCAGCTCCGGACAGGGCAACTTCTACGAGCAGTACTTC. Translated: CASSSGQGNFYEQYF.

V and J are TRBV6-4 and TRBJ2-3, with D possibly being TRBD1 or TRBD2 (6 bases each). Germline lookup yields CDR1 MRHNA and CDR2 SNTAGT. This CDR3 spans 17 amino acids. V dropped 0 bases and J dropped 0 bases, with 13 bases sitting between them. The CDR3 DNA sequence: TGTGCCAGCAGTGACTCCGGCTGGGGGGCTAGCACAGATACGCAGTATTTT. This gives the protein CASSDSGWGASTDTQYF.

This clone has a handful of counts. V usage is TRBV2 and J usage is TRBJ1-2; D ambiguous. This CDR3 region has 14 residues. Germline loops: CDR1 SNHLY, CDR2 FYNNEI. Trimming removed 2 bases at V and 4 bases at J, with 11 bases between. The CDR3 region is CASSEPPGPYGYTF. The CDR3 coding sequence is TGTGCCAGCAGTGAACCCCCGGGCCCCTATGGCTACACCTTC. Together with reference TRBV2 and TRBJ1-2, the CDR3 gives the full variable domain: EPEVTQTPSHQVTQMGQEVILRCVPISNHLYFYWYRQILGQKVEFLVSFYNNEISEKSEIFDDQFSVERPDGSNFTLKIRSTKLEDSAMYFCASSEPPGPYGYTFGSGTRLTVV.